This T cell receptor beta chain was observed in a study of shared clonotypes between healthy human individuals. Terminally differentiated effector memory CD45RA+ cells were excluded by CCR7 positive selection of CD45RO-negative cells. Assay used: immunoSEQ multiplex PCR; TCRdb lists only in-frame clones, some missing. The table has approximately 810,000 clones, approximately 92% seen once. With 0 bases removed from V and 5 bases from J, the gap between germline ends came to 9 bases. The CDR3 totals 13 residues. Germline lookup yields CDR1 SGDLS and CDR2 YYNGEE. The sequence derives from a man younger than 45 in good health. The J gene is TRBJ2-7, the V gene TRBV9, with D perhaps TRBD2 (5 bases). Sequenced input: naive CD8+ T cells sorted from blood. The CDR3 reads CASSVGSSNEQYF. DNA for the CDR3: TGTGCCAGCAGCGTAGGTTCTAGCAACGAGCAGTACTTC.